This TCR beta chain was captured by sequencing in a study of neoadjuvant anti-PD-1 for oral cavity cancer. Clones were read by immunoSEQ multiplex PCR, and TCRdb kept only the in-frame ones, dropping some. The top ten clones hold 5.5% to 7% of a sample with roughly 7,000 clones, 50% to 75% of them seen once. To note about this clone: The junction shows a germline mismatch at one end, possibly a read error.

The CDR3 contains 13 residues. Germline-derived CDR1 and CDR2 are SSHAT and FNYEAQ (reference sequence). This sequence originates from a person between 35 and 79 years old with oral cavity squamous cell carcinoma. V and J are TRBV7-7 and TRBJ1-1; the match to TRBD1 covers 10 bases. The source was tumor tissue, collected before nivolumab (anti-PD-1) treatment. CDR3 DNA sequence: TGTGCTAGCAGCTCGAGACAGGGGGCTCGAGCTTTCTTT. It translates to CASSSRQGARAFF. Complete variable domain (other parts from reference TRBV7-7 and TRBJ1-1): GAGVSQSPRYKVTKRGQDVTLRCDPISSHATLYWYQQALGQGPEFLTYFNYEAQPDKSGLPSDRFSAERPEGSISTLTIQRTEQRDSAMYRCASSSRQGARAFFGQGTRLTVV.